This is a list of T cell receptor beta chains from one sample in a study of shared clonotypes between healthy human individuals. Profiling relied on immunoSEQ multiplex PCR, and the TCRdb table lists in-frame clones only, not all of them. The repertoire consists of 2.3 million or so clones, with approximately 93% occurring once and the leading ten covering 0.39%. The source material was naive CD4+ T cells from PBMCs. The receptor set was obtained from a man between 18 and 29 years old in good health. Some clones in this sample may be carry-over from other donors' samples. The CDR3 runs from the conserved cysteine through the conserved F or W. The D gene is left open where the match is weak. Clone size is shown for a subset of rows, as once, few, many or a class of expanded clone.

v_call	j_call	clone_size	cdr3_length	d_call	cdr3_aa	cdr3_nt
TRBV9	TRBJ1-5	few	14	NA	CASSVGRGDQPQHF	TGTGCCAGCAGCGTAGGCAGGGGTGATCAGCCCCAGCATTTT
TRBV14	TRBJ1-1	NA	18	NA	CASSQVEGRGVRDTEAFF	TGTGCCAGCAGCCAAGTGGAAGGCAGGGGAGTAAGGGACACTGAAGCTTTCTTT
TRBV27	TRBJ1-1	NA	14	NA	CASSIWGGTGEAFF	TGTGCCAGCAGCATCTGGGGGGGAACGGGGGAAGCTTTCTTT
TRBV19	TRBJ2-7	NA	14	NA	CASSPGGIGDEQYF	TGTGCCAGTAGCCCTGGGGGGATCGGTGACGAGCAGTACTTC
TRBV7-9	TRBJ2-3	NA	13	NA	CASAQRGTDTQYF	TGTGCCAGCGCCCAGCGGGGCACAGATACGCAGTATTTT
TRBV7-6	TRBJ1-1	NA	13	NA	CASSLGLSQEAFF	TGTGCCAGCAGCTTAGGTCTTAGTCAGGAAGCTTTCTTT
TRBV5-1	TRBJ1-3	NA	15	NA	CASSSQGSPGNTIYF	TGCGCCAGCAGCTCCCAGGGTTCTCCTGGAAACACCATATATTTT
TRBV10-3	TRBJ1-5	NA	14	TRBD1	CAISAGQGNQPQHF	TGTGCCATCTCTGCCGGACAGGGCAATCAGCCCCAGCATTTT
TRBV11-2	TRBJ2-1	NA	15	TRBD2	CASSFTSGRVDEQFF	TGTGCCAGCAGCTTCACTAGCGGGAGGGTAGATGAGCAGTTCTTC
TRBV11-2	TRBJ2-7	NA	13	NA	CASSPYETYEQYF	TGTGCCAGCAGCCCTTATGAGACTTACGAGCAGTACTTC
TRBV10-1	TRBJ2-7	NA	15	TRBD2	CASSEAGVTFYEQYF	TGCGCCAGCAGTGAGGCGGGAGTAACCTTCTACGAGCAGTACTTC
TRBV4-1	TRBJ1-2	NA	15	NA	CASSQDSTGRYGYTF	TGCGCCAGCAGCCAAGATAGTACCGGACGCTATGGCTACACCTTC
TRBV6-1	TRBJ1-5	once	14	NA	CASNLGGEGQPQHF	TGTGCCAGCAACCTTGGGGGGGAGGGTCAGCCCCAGCATTTT
TRBV29-1	TRBJ2-5	NA	13	NA	CSARRLGQETQYF	TGCAGCGCCCGAAGATTGGGACAAGAGACCCAGTACTTC
TRBV7-7	TRBJ1-5	NA	13	NA	CASSLLEGQPQHF	TGTGCCAGCAGCTTATTAGAAGGACAGCCCCAGCATTTT
TRBV5-1	TRBJ2-1	NA	15	TRBD2	CASSPTTGGNNEQFF	TGCGCCAGCAGCCCGACTACCGGGGGGAACAATGAGCAGTTCTTC
TRBV4-1	TRBJ2-7	NA	16	NA	CASSQSPRGLLGEQYF	TGCGCCAGCAGCCAATCCCCCCGCGGGCTACTGGGTGAGCAGTACTTC
TRBV28	TRBJ2-7	NA	13	NA	CASSPTSLYEQYF	TGTGCCAGCAGTCCCACTTCCCTCTACGAGCAGTACTTC
TRBV5-8	TRBJ2-5	NA	16	TRBD1	CASWAEPGQPQETQYF	TGTGCCAGCTGGGCCGAACCGGGACAGCCTCAAGAGACCCAGTACTTC
TRBV9	TRBJ2-7	NA	15	NA	CASSVLATATYEQYF	TGTGCCAGCAGCGTACTCGCTACTGCGACCTACGAGCAGTACTTC
TRBV28	TRBJ2-3	NA	11	NA	CASSSPRSLNF	TGTGCCAGCAGTTCCCCCCGGTCGCTTAATTTT
TRBV5-1	TRBJ1-1	NA	13	NA	CASSPQMNTEAFF	TGCGCCAGCAGCCCACAGATGAACACTGAAGCTTTCTTT
TRBV10-3	TRBJ1-6	NA	14	NA	CAISPGSYNSPLHF	TGTGCCATCAGCCCAGGGTCCTATAATTCACCCCTCCACTTT
TRBV27	TRBJ1-2	NA	14	NA	CASSLGGGLYGYTF	TGTGCCAGCAGTTTAGGGGGTGGACTGTATGGCTACACCTTC
TRBV21-1	TRBJ1-1	NA	14	NA	CASSIRTGNTEAFF	TGTGCCAGCAGCATCCGGACAGGGAACACTGAAGCTTTCTTT
TRBV18	TRBJ2-1	NA	14	TRBD1	CASSERQGTHEQFF	TGTGCCAGCTCAGAAAGACAGGGGACCCATGAGCAGTTCTTC
TRBV6-1	TRBJ1-1	NA	12	NA	CASSSHGTEAFF	TGTGCCAGCAGTTCACACGGTACTGAAGCTTTCTTT
TRBV21-1	TRBJ2-5	once	12	NA	CASSPWDETQYF	TGTGCCAGCAGTCCGTGGGATGAGACCCAGTACTTC
TRBV9	TRBJ2-6	NA	19	TRBD2	CASSVAGGARIPGANVLTF	TGTGCCAGCAGCGTAGCGGGGGGGGCGCGAATCCCTGGGGCCAACGTCCTGACTTTC
TRBV28	TRBJ2-6	NA	18	TRBD1	CASSPPPGGVAGANVLTF	TGTGCCAGCAGTCCCCCCCCAGGGGGAGTCGCTGGGGCCAACGTCCTGACTTTC
TRBV28	TRBJ2-5	NA	17	NA	CASSLSVIRFGGETQYF	TGTGCCAGCAGTTTGAGTGTGATTCGTTTTGGGGGGGAGACCCAGTACTTC
TRBV4-1	TRBJ2-7	NA	15	NA	CASSQGEQAAYEQYF	TGCGCCAGCAGCCAAGGGGAGCAGGCGGCCTACGAGCAGTACTTC
TRBV5-4	TRBJ2-1	NA	16	NA	CASSLASWVAYNEQFF	TGTGCCAGCAGCTTGGCTAGCTGGGTAGCCTACAATGAGCAGTTCTTC
TRBV11-2	TRBJ2-5	NA	15	TRBD1	CASSQTRGTGVIQYF	TGTGCCAGCAGCCAAACGAGGGGGACAGGGGTGATCCAGTACTTC
TRBV6-5	TRBJ1-5	NA	15	TRBD1	CASSRDSNNPRAQHF	TGTGCCAGCAGCCGGGACAGTAACAATCCTCGGGCCCAGCATTTT
TRBV4-3	TRBJ2-3	NA	13	NA	CASSRRGTDTQYF	TGCGCCAGCAGCCGGCGCGGCACAGATACGCAGTATTTT
TRBV20-1	TRBJ2-3	NA	8	NA	CSAPPRGF	TGCAGTGCTCCTCCCAGGGGTTTT
TRBV28	TRBJ2-5	NA	13	NA	CASSLTSQETQYF	TGTGCCAGCAGCCTAACCAGCCAAGAGACCCAGTACTTC
TRBV7-3	TRBJ2-1	NA	16	TRBD1	CASSFYGTGTYNEQFF	TGTGCCAGCAGCTTTTATGGGACAGGGACCTACAATGAGCAGTTCTTC
TRBV30	TRBJ1-6	once	18	NA	CAWSVLRAPRSYNSPLHF	TGTGCCTGGAGTGTACTACGGGCTCCTCGCTCCTATAATTCACCCCTCCACTTT
TRBV27	TRBJ1-1	NA	16	NA	CASSPDRRPMNTEAFF	TGTGCCAGCAGTCCCGACAGGCGGCCCATGAACACTGAAGCTTTCTTT
TRBV5-8	TRBJ1-5	NA	13	NA	CASSPQGNQPQHF	TGTGCCAGCAGCCCCCAGGGGAATCAGCCCCAGCATTTT